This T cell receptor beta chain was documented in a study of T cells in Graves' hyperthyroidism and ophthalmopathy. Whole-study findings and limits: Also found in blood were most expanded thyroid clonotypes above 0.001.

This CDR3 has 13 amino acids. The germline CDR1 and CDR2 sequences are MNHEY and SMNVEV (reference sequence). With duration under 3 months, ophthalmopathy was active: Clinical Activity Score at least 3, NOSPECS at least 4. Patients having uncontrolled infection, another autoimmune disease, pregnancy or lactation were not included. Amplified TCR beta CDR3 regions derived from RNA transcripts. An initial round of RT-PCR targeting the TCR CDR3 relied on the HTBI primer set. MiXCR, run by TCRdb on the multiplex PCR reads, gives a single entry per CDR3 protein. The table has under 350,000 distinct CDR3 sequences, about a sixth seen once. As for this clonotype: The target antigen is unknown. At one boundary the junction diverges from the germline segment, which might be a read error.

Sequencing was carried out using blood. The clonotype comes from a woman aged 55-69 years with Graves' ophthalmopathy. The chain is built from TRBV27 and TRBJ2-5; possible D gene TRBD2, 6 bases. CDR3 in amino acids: CAISWGVGETQYF. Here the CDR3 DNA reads TGTGCCATCAGTTGGGGGGTTGGAGAGACCCAGTACTTC.